A selection of T cell receptor beta chains follows, all from one sample in a study of shared clonotypes between healthy human individuals. The protocol was immunoSEQ multiplex PCR, while the TCRdb copy is restricted to in-frame clones and leaves out a portion. Among 1.6 million or so clones listed, over 95% were seen once. The sequencing sample was made of naive CD4+ T cells sorted from blood. The receptors stem from a man aged 30 to 39 in good health. The CDR3 runs from the conserved cysteine through the conserved F or W. Each record gives: clone size, J gene, CDR3 length, D gene, V gene, CDR3 DNA, CDR3 protein. A D gene is named only where the DNA matches it firmly. The size of a clone is reported for some rows only, either as once, few or many, or as a class for expanded clones.

-	TRBJ2-3	13	-	TRBV19	TGTGCCACCAGGATGGGAGGCACAGATACGCAGTATTTT	CATRMGGTDTQYF
-	TRBJ2-6	15	-	TRBV28	TGTGCCAGCAGTTTCGGCAGGGCTGGGGCCAACGTCCTGACTTTC	CASSFGRAGANVLTF
-	TRBJ2-3	16	-	TRBV7-8	TGTGCCAGCAGCTCCAGGTGGGCTACTAGCACAGATACGCAGTATTTT	CASSSRWATSTDTQYF
-	TRBJ2-7	16	-	TRBV7-9	TGTGCCAGCAGCCGTTTTCGCCAAAAAGGTATCTACGAGCAGTACTTC	CASSRFRQKGIYEQYF
-	TRBJ1-3	15	-	TRBV5-1	TGCGCCAGCAGCGGGGTAGGGAACTCTGGAAACACCATATATTTT	CASSGVGNSGNTIYF
-	TRBJ2-1	15	TRBD2	TRBV28	TGTGCCAGCAGTCGTCCGGGGAGGGCCTGGGATGAGCAGTTCTTC	CASSRPGRAWDEQFF
-	TRBJ2-7	15	TRBD2	TRBV5-4	TGTGCCAGCACCTCCGGGACTAGCGGCTCCTACGAGCAGTACTTC	CASTSGTSGSYEQYF
-	TRBJ2-3	12	-	TRBV6-1	TGTGCCAGCAGTGAAAGCACAGATACGCAGTATTTT	CASSESTDTQYF
-	TRBJ2-7	15	-	TRBV27	TGTGCCAGCAGAGCCCCGGTCCGGGGTTTGTACGAGCAGTACTTC	CASRAPVRGLYEQYF
-	TRBJ1-1	13	-	TRBV28	TGTGCCAGCAGTCTCACAGTGAACACTGAAGCTTTCTTT	CASSLTVNTEAFF
once	TRBJ2-1	15	-	TRBV9	TGTGCCAGCAGCGCTCACCGGGCTTACACCGATGAGCAGTTCTTC	CASSAHRAYTDEQFF
-	TRBJ2-1	15	TRBD2	TRBV7-7	TGTGCCAGCAGCTTAGGGCTAGCGGGAGGGAATGAGCAGTTCTTC	CASSLGLAGGNEQFF
once	TRBJ2-7	18	-	TRBV27	TGTGCCAGCAGACCTTCACGGGGCGCGACCTTCCAGGGGACCGAGCAGTACTTC	CASRPSRGATFQGTEQYF